This T cell receptor beta chain is from a study of CD8 T cells in ankylosing spondylitis. TCRdb independently ran MiXCR on the 5' RACE reads; one entry per CDR3 protein. The profile covers a few hundred thousand distinct CDR3 sequences, with under 14% appearing a single time and about 10% taken by the ten largest. This clonotype was seen many times. This receptor was obtained from a female donor with ankylosing spondylitis or in good health (not recorded which). The sequencing sample was made of blood, either unsorted or a sorted T cell fraction (not recorded which).

The CDR3 nucleotides are TGCGCCAGCAGACCGCCTTACGACATCGGGGAGCTGTTTTTT. It specifies CASRPPYDIGELFF. The chain links TRBV5-1 to TRBJ2-2, with unresolved D. This CDR3 is 14 amino acids long. V was cut by 5 bases and J by 7 bases, with 15 bases left in between. The germline V gene encodes CDR1 SGHRS and CDR2 YFSETQ.